The source of this T cell receptor beta chain is a study of blood T cells in healthy people across ages (dated by TCRdb to 2013 to 2016). As for the study more broadly: In model experiments, template switching captured about one uniquely barcoded TCR beta cDNA molecule for every two T cells. To track age-related changes in TCR beta repertoire diversity, the study relied on deep sequencing normalized with unique cDNA molecular identifiers. The donors were split into four age groups: young (average 16 years), middle-aged (roughly 39), aged (more than 60) and long-lived (under 85). Donors of different ages were randomly distributed across sequencing lanes to avoid experimental bias. Using the same blood draw, the study looked at two additional independent replicas of 1 million unique cDNA reads for two donors, one aged 18 to 30 and the other aged 80 or older. What the work shows at the level of the full study, not this receptor alone: Estimates of total diversity based on one million sequenced T cells were considered lower bounds and underestimates. Conclusive comparison of naive and antigen-experienced compartments was prevented by the profiling of bulk unsorted PBMCs. Donor CMV infection status was unknown, potentially confounding age-related changes in expanded clonotypes. A strong correlation was found between observed TCR beta diversity and the percentage of naive T cells measured by flow cytometry. As age increased, observed TCR beta diversity per million T cells dropped in a roughly linear way, and a significant reduction was already evident by age about 36. Compared with the aged group, the long-lived group had more naive CD4+ T cells, fewer expanded clones and increased TCR diversity, a pattern suggesting age selection.

On this clonotype itself: The clone's antigen remains unknown. Base qualities are missing; no much larger clone stands one base away.

The roughly 42 donors, aged roughly 6 to 100 years, were systemically healthy Caucasian individuals from Russia. About 9.6 milliliters of peripheral blood were collected from each donor into EDTA-treated Vacutainer tubes. Ficoll-Paque density-gradient centrifugation was used to isolate PBMCs, with at least 6 million per sample. Trizol reagent was used to extract total RNA from the PBMCs, yielding at least 5 micrograms per sample. For every donor, an aliquot of PBMCs went through flow cytometry to measure the percentages of naive CD45RAhigh/CD27high T cells. CDR1 and CDR2 were assigned from the germline V gene (reference sequence) as MNHEY and SMNVEV. Including cysteine and phenylalanine, the CDR3 has 16 amino acids. Only CDR3 DNA is held: 48 bases, read in frame from base 1. The library relied on 5' RACE. Sequenced using an Illumina HiSeq 2500. A second PCR of roughly 7 to 11 cycles was performed with a sample-barcoded 5' primer and a J-beta primer mix. A template-switch 5' adaptor carrying 12 random nucleotides introduced a unique molecular identifier onto each TCR beta cDNA molecule. At least 3 million CDR3-containing paired-end reads were obtained from each sample. All of the RNA was converted into first-strand cDNA using the Mint cDNA synthesis kit, with a TRBC-specific oligonucleotide serving as the primer. After uracil-DNA glycosylase treatment, a first 18-cycle PCR used universal primers M1SS and BC2_uni_R on all cDNA. The original methods were these. Normalization of each sample was performed by random selection of 1 million high-quality reads, each carrying a distinct molecular identifier. Instead of being binned into consensus sequences, reads that shared molecular identifiers were thrown out. MiTCR, with a Q25 quality threshold and the strictest error-elimination algorithm, was used for CDR3 identification, clonotype clustering and error correction. A nonparametric unseen species model with Euler transformation was used to estimate a lower bound on total TCR beta diversity. TCRdb took the public reads, trimmed them with fastp at Q25, ran MiXCR for clone calling and kept in-frame beta chains. Every distinct CDR3 protein forms one entry, paired with its most common genes and DNA. The V and J calls, along with clone size, are taken from TCRdb and not from the paper's own processing. For this sample there are fewer than 900,000 distinct CDR3 sequences; around half appear just once. The leading ten clones occupy around 32% of the sample.

Sequencing was carried out using blood. The V and J segments used are TRBV27 and TRBJ2-1; TRBD2 agrees with 8 junctional bases. The DNA end lines up better with TRBJ2-7; the J call may be wrong. The clonotype comes from a woman aged 55-69 years in good health. The sequenced DNA: TGTGCCAGCAGTTTCATAGCGGGGATCTCCTACAATGAGCAGTACTTC. Translated, it reads CASSFIAGISYNEQYF.